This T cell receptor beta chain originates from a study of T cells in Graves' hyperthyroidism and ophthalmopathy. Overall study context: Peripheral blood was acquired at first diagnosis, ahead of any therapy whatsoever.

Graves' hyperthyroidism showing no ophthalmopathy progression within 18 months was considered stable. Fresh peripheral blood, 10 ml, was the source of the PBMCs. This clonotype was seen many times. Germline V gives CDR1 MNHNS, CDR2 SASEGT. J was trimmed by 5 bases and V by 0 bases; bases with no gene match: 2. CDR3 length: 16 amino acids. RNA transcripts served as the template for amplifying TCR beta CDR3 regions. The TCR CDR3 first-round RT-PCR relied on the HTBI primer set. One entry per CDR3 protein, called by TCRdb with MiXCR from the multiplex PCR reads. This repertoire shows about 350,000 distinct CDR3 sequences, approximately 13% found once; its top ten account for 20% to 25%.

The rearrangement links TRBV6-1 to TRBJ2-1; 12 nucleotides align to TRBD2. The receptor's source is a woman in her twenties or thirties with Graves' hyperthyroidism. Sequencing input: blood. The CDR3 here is CASSEAWTSGNNEQFF. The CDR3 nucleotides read TGTGCCAGCAGTGAAGCCTGGACTAGCGGGAACAATGAGCAGTTCTTC.